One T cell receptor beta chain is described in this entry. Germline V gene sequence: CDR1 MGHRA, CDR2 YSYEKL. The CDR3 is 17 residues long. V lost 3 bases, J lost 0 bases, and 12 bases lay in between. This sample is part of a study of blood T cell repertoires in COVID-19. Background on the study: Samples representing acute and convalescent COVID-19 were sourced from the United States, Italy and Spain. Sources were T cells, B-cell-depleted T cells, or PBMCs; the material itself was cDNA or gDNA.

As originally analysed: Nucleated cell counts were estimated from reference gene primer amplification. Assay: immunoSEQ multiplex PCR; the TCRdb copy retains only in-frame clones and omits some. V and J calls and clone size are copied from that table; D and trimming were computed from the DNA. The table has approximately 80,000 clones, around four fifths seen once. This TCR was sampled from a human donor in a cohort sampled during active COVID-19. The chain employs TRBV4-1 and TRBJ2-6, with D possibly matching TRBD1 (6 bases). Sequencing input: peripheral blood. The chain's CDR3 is CASSHAGVFSGANVLTF. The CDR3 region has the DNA TGCGCCAGCAGCCACGCAGGGGTATTCTCTGGGGCCAACGTCCTGACTTTC.